These 8 T cell receptor beta chains share one sample of origin, sequenced in a study of cytomegalovirus exposure and HLA in healthy donors. Here immunoSEQ multiplex PCR was the method, and the copy in TCRdb shows in-frame clones only, minus some. Among more than 140,000 clones listed, less than 90% were seen once. The sample was PBMCs. The receptor set was obtained from a woman under 30 in good health and CMV-seropositive.

The genes are TRBV6-5 and TRBJ2-7; TRBD1 matches 7 bases. The CDR3 consists of 13 residues. The V gene end was trimmed by 6 bases and the J gene end by 2 bases; junction bases not matched to a gene: 4. The germline CDR1 and CDR2 sequences are MNHEY and SVGAGI. CDR3 region: CASSYDRAYEQYF. The DNA for the CDR3 is TGTGCCAGCAGCTACGACAGGGCCTACGAGCAGTACTTC.

This sequence joins TRBV10-2 and TRBJ1-1; no firm D call. Looked up from germline, CDR1 is WSHSY and CDR2 is SAAADI. This CDR3 is built from 12 residues. Trimming took off 9 bases at V and 1 base at J, with 9 bases between the two ends. CDR3 loop: CASGPRNTEAFF. The DNA of the CDR3 is TGCGCCAGTGGGCCGCGGAACACTGAAGCTTTCTTT.

V usage is TRBV4-2 and J usage is TRBJ2-2, with D uncertain. Trimming took off 0 bases at V and 6 bases at J, with 8 bases between the two ends. The CDR3 runs 14 residues. Germline V gene sequence: CDR1 LGHNA, CDR2 YNFKEQ. CDR3: CASSQDWSSGELFF. Written as DNA, the CDR3 is TGTGCCAGCAGCCAAGATTGGAGTTCCGGGGAGCTGTTTTTT.

The V call is TRBV29-1, the J call TRBJ1-5; 7 bases align to TRBD1. The germline V gene has CDR1 SQVTM and CDR2 ANQGSEA. The length of the CDR3 is 12 residues. V lost 7 bases and J lost 2; bases outside the gene matches: 2. The DNA for the CDR3 is TGCAGCGCCGGACAGGGCAATCAGCCCCAGCATTTT. Translation gives CSAGQGNQPQHF.

This chain links TRBV7-2 with TRBJ1-5; 7 nucleotides line up with TRBD1. CDR1 is SGHTA, CDR2 FQGNSA, per germline. Germline trimming cut 1 base from V and 3 bases from J; bases unmatched to any gene: 6. CDR3 length: 16 residues. The CDR3 DNA reads as TGTGCCAGCAGCTTAGGACAGGGTGGACCCAATCAGCCCCAGCATTTT. Amino acids: CASSLGQGGPNQPQHF.

The chain combines TRBV30 with TRBJ1-5; 7 bases align to TRBD1. Losses at the gene ends were 1 base for V and 0 bases for J; bases not matched to a gene: 6. The CDR3 is 16 residues long. The germline V gene has CDR1 GTSNPN and CDR2 SVGIG (reference sequence). The CDR3 sequence: CAWSEGAADSNQPQHF. The DNA for the CDR3 is TGTGCCTGGAGTGAGGGGGCCGCGGATAGCAATCAGCCCCAGCATTTT.

The V gene is TRBV13, the J gene TRBJ2-7, with TRBD2 as a possible D gene (6 bases). CDR1 is PRHDT and CDR2 is FYEKMQ in the germline V gene (reference sequence). The ends were cut back, 5 bases at V and 4 bases at J, with 18 bases in the middle. This CDR3 has 15 residues. CDR3 DNA: TGTGCCAGCAGCCCCCGGGGGATGTTAAGGTACGAGCAGTACTTC. This codes for CASSPRGMLRYEQYF.

This CDR3 is CASKGWGPNTEAFF. In DNA, the CDR3 is TGTGCCAGCAAAGGCTGGGGCCCGAACACTGAAGCTTTCTTT. This chain links TRBV6-6 with TRBJ1-1, with D possibly TRBD1 on 5 matching bases. Germline V gene lookup returns CDR1 MNHNY and CDR2 SVGAGI (reference sequence). The CDR3 extends over 14 amino acids. Trimming removed 7 bases from V and 1 base from J, with 13 bases in between.